The present entry profiles one T cell receptor beta chain with its context. The antigen remains unidentified. This sample is part of a study of CD8+ T cells in alopecia areata. At the level of the study: The protocol delivered tofacitinib for 6 to 18 months, then withdrew it for 6 months.

CDR3 length: 13 amino acids. The J segment lost 6 bases and the V segment lost 2 bases, leaving 4 bases of the junction unmatched. Germline V lookup: CDR1 GTSNPN, CDR2 SVGIG (reference sequence). Extracted from the samples, RNA was reverse transcribed into cDNA to serve as the sequencing template. Measured with immunoSEQ multiplex PCR; TCRdb has only the in-frame clones, and not every one. The table records over 150,000 clones, 40% to 65% of them present only once. The treatment was: oral pan-JAK inhibitor, 5-10 mg twice daily. Sampling of alopecia areata patients yielded lesional scalp punch biopsies as well as peripheral blood. Regarding the study as a whole: Clonality in lesional scalp, especially alopecia totalis/universalis, exceeded that of normal scalp. Expanded CD8+ clones among the top 100, as well as scalp clonality, were significantly decreased by tofacitinib.

The material was CD8+ T cells sorted from blood, obtained at week 24, from a patient treated with tofacitinib. This chain links TRBV30 with TRBJ2-7, with TRBD2 identical over 10 bases. This sequence was found in a human donor with alopecia areata. CDR3 protein: CAWSSSGGAEQYF. The CDR3 DNA is TGTGCCTGGAGTTCAAGCGGGGGGGCCGAGCAGTACTTC. The full variable domain, rest sourced from reference TRBV30 and TRBJ2-7, is SQTIHQWPATLVQPVGSPLSLECTVEGTSNPNLYWYRQAAGRGLQLLFYSVGIGQISSEVPQNLSASRPQDRQFILSSKKLLLSDSGFYLCAWSSSGGAEQYFGPGTRLTVT.